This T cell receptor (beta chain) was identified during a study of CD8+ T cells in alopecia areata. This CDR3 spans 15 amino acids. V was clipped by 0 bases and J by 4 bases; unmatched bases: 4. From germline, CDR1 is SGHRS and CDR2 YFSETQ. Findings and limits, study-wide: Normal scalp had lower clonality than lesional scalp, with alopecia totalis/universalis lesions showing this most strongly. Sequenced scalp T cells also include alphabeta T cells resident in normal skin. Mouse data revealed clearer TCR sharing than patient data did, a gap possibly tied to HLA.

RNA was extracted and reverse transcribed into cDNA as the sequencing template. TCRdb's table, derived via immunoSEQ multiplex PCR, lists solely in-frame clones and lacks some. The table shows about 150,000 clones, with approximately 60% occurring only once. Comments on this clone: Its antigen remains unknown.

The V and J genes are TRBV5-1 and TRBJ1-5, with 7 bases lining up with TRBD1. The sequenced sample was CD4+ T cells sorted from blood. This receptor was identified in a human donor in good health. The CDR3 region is CASSLAAGGNQPQHF. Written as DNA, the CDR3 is TGCGCCAGCAGCTTGGCGGCAGGGGGGAATCAGCCCCAGCATTTT.